The present TCR beta chain was sequenced within a study of blood T cell repertoires in COVID-19. This CDR3 has 14 amino acids. Germline V gene data show CDR1 as SQVTM and CDR2 as ANQGSEA. V was clipped by 7 bases and J by 7 bases, with 20 bases between them. Here immunoSEQ multiplex PCR was the method, and the copy in TCRdb shows in-frame clones only, minus some. In the table there are nearly 200,000 clones, approximately 82% of which are singletons. The sample consisted of peripheral blood. The chain combines TRBV29-1 with TRBJ2-1; maybe TRBD2 (7 bases). The sequence was collected from a human donor with acute or convalescent COVID-19. The donor label of this sample is uncertain. The CDR3 DNA is TGCAGCGGAGGCCCCGGGGGAGGGGGGAATGAGCAGTTCTTC. As protein: CSGGPGGGGNEQFF.